The 20 T cell receptor beta chains below were found in one sample sequenced in a study of blood T cell repertoires in COVID-19. Libraries were prepared by immunoSEQ multiplex PCR; TCRdb keeps only in-frame clonotypes and omits some of them. Of tens of thousands of clones in the sample, roughly four fifths were seen once. Sequencing input: peripheral blood. These TCRs come from a man in his 60s with acute or convalescent COVID-19.

CDR3 sequence: CASSRDRRNTGELFF. In DNA form, the CDR3 reads TGTGCCAGCAGTCGGGACAGGAGAAACACCGGGGAGCTGTTTTTT. The chain combines TRBV2 with TRBJ2-2; 8 nucleotides match TRBD1. Germline trimming cut 5 bases from V and 2 bases from J; bases unmatched to any gene: 4. Germline CDR1 SNHLY, CDR2 FYNNEI. This CDR3 is built from 15 residues.

The chain has TRBV28 and TRBJ1-2; unclear D gene. V shed 6 bases and J shed 3 bases, with 14 bases lying between them. Per the germline V gene, CDR1 is MDHEN and CDR2 is SYDVKM. CDR3 length: 14 amino acids. The DNA of the CDR3 is TGTGCCAGCAGACCTCAAACAGAGTACTATGGCTACACCTTC. It is translated as CASRPQTEYYGYTF.

V and J are TRBV10-3 and TRBJ1-2; D is unclear. This CDR3 spans 12 amino acids. CDR1 is ENHRY and CDR2 is SYGVKD in the germline V gene. The germline V and J ends were trimmed by 0 bases and 5 bases, with 4 bases remaining between them. The CDR3 coding sequence is TGTGCCATCAGTGAGTCGACTTATGGCTACACCTTC. It specifies CAISESTYGYTF.

The chain employs TRBV7-3 and TRBJ1-2; 10 positions match TRBD1. In germline, CDR1 is SGHTA, CDR2 FQGTGA. V dropped 4 bases and J dropped 7; count of bases not matched to a gene: 6. The CDR3 sequence is 14 residues long. The chain's CDR3 is CASSSGTGEGGYTF. In nucleotides, the CDR3 is TGTGCCAGCAGCTCCGGGACAGGGGAAGGTGGCTACACCTTC.

This chain joins TRBV12-3 or TRBV12-4 and TRBJ1-5; TRBD1 matches at 7 bases. The ends lost 8 bases at V and 2 bases at J; junction bases unmatched: 0. The CDR3 loop spans 12 amino acids. The CDR3 region has the DNA TGTGCCAGCCAGGGGGGCAATCAGCCCCAGCATTTT. It specifies CASQGGNQPQHF.

This chain connects TRBV25-1 to TRBJ2-6; 12 bases map to TRBD1. Germline CDR1 is MGHDK and CDR2 is SYGVNS. The CDR3 totals 18 residues. The ends lost 1 base at V and 3 bases at J; junction bases unmatched: 4. CDR3: CASSEWGTGGGGANVLTF. CDR3 sequence (DNA): TGTGCCAGCAGTGAATGGGGGACAGGGGGCGGTGGGGCCAACGTCCTGACTTTC.

A single count supports this clone. The chain employs TRBV25-1 and TRBJ1-2, with D possibly being TRBD1 (5 bases). From germline, CDR1 is MGHDK and CDR2 SYGVNS. The CDR3 extends over 13 amino acids. Trimming shortened V by 0 bases and J by 7 bases, and 9 bases separated the two germline ends. CDR3 in amino acids: CASSEYGQGGYTF. The CDR3 DNA reads as TGTGCCAGCAGTGAATATGGACAAGGTGGCTACACCTTC.

The chain has TRBV6-1 and TRBJ1-4, with D possibly matching TRBD1 (6 bases). CDR1 and CDR2 from the germline V gene are MNHNS and SASEGT. V dropped 0 bases and J dropped 7 bases, with 12 bases sitting between them. The CDR3 contains 15 residues. The CDR3 nucleotides are TGTGCCAGCAGTGAAGCGCCGGGGGGCCCTGAAAAACTGTTTTTT. Translating it yields CASSEAPGGPEKLFF.

The chain employs TRBV6-5 and TRBJ2-7, with 9 bases fitting TRBD1. V lost 5 bases to trimming and J lost 5 bases; unmatched junction nucleotides: 7. This CDR3 has 14 amino acids. Per germline, CDR1 MNHEY and CDR2 SVGAGI. CDR3 nucleotides: TGTGCCAGCAGTCCCGGGACAGGGCACAACGAGCAGTACTTC. This sequence encodes CASSPGTGHNEQYF.

The chain carries TRBV28 and TRBJ2-2; 8 positions match TRBD1. The V gene's germline CDR1 is MDHEN and CDR2 SYDVKM. The CDR3 loop spans 15 amino acids. The J segment lost 5 bases and the V segment lost 6 bases, leaving 8 bases of the junction unmatched. The DNA for the CDR3 is TGTGCCAGCAGGACAGGGGATTCGGTAACCGGGGAGCTGTTTTTT. Translating it yields CASRTGDSVTGELFF.

The chain is built from TRBV2 and TRBJ2-1, with 16 nucleotides matching TRBD2. Per germline, CDR1 SNHLY and CDR2 FYNNEI. The V segment lost 5 bases and the J segment 0 bases; nucleotides outside the gene matches: 7. The CDR3 is made up of 19 amino acids. CDR3 in DNA: TGTGCCAGCAGTTCGACGGGACTAGCGGGGGGGCGCTCCTACAATGAGCAGTTCTTC. As protein: CASSSTGLAGGRSYNEQFF.

The V call is TRBV14, the J call TRBJ1-2; 9 nucleotides match TRBD1. V lost 4 bases, J lost 0 bases, and 3 bases stayed unmatched. Per the germline V gene, CDR1 is SGHDN and CDR2 is FVKESK. This CDR3 has 15 amino acids. The CDR3 region has the DNA TGTGCCAGCAGCCCCAGACAGGGGGCTAACTATGGCTACACCTTC. This translates into CASSPRQGANYGYTF.

The chain joins TRBV12-3 or TRBV12-4 to TRBJ2-1, with TRBD2 matching 7 bases. The CDR3 length is 13 residues. After removal of 5 bases from V and 9 bases from J, the junction contained 7 bases not matched to a gene. The CDR3 loop reads CASSPSGGIEQFF. CDR3 nucleotides: TGTGCCAGCAGTCCTAGCGGAGGGATTGAGCAGTTCTTC.

The chain carries TRBV10-3 and TRBJ1-1; TRBD1 is a possible D gene (6 bases). CDR3 size: 13 residues. Trimming shortened V by 7 bases and J by 5 bases, and 14 bases separated the two germline ends. Germline lookup yields CDR1 ENHRY and CDR2 SYGVKD. The CDR3 region is CAIKLGGLTEAFF. The CDR3 nucleotides are TGTGCCATCAAACTGGGGGGGCTGACTGAAGCTTTCTTT.

In regard to this clone: Other nucleotide sequences in the sample specify the same CDR3. The chain's CDR3 is CASRRGNSPLHF. CDR3 coding DNA: TGTGCCAGCAGACGGGGTAATTCACCCCTCCACTTT. J is TRBJ1-6 and V is TRBV2; no reliable D call. This CDR3 is built from 12 residues. Germline assignment: CDR1 SNHLY and CDR2 FYNNEI. V was trimmed by 6 bases and J by 6 bases, leaving 6 bases between them.

The rearrangement joins TRBV18 to TRBJ1-1; TRBD1 matches 9 bases. This CDR3 region has 13 residues. V lost 4 bases to trimming and J lost 3 bases; unmatched junction nucleotides: 0. CDR1 KGHSH and CDR2 LQKENI come from the germline V gene. The CDR3 DNA reads TGTGCCAGCTCACGGGACAGGGACACTGAAGCTTTCTTT. This sequence encodes CASSRDRDTEAFF.

The gene calls are TRBV24-1 and TRBJ1-2; 7 nucleotides line up with TRBD1. The CDR3 is 17 residues long. The ends lost 4 bases at V and 1 base at J; junction bases unmatched: 11. The germline V gene has CDR1 KGHDR and CDR2 SFDVKD. The CDR3 loop reads CATSETRTGRSNYGYTF. The DNA for the CDR3 is TGTGCCACCAGTGAAACCCGGACAGGAAGGAGTAACTATGGCTACACCTTC.

This clone was recorded once. The J gene is TRBJ1-1, the V gene TRBV2, with D hard to call. With 4 bases removed from V and 6 bases from J, the gap between germline ends came to 9 bases. This CDR3 has 12 residues. Looked up from germline, CDR1 is SNHLY and CDR2 is FYNNEI. In nucleotides, the CDR3 is TGTGCCAGCAGTGGGCTTCGGGCTGAAGCTTTCTTT. It yields the protein CASSGLRAEAFF. Complete variable domain (other parts from reference TRBV2 and TRBJ1-1): EPEVTQTPSHQVTQMGQEVILRCVPISNHLYFYWYRQILGQKVEFLVSFYNNEISEKSEIFDDQFSVERPDGSNFTLKIRSTKLEDSAMYFCASSGLRAEAFFGQGTRLTVV.

This clone was seen only once. The genes are TRBV19 and TRBJ1-1; 7 bases map to TRBD1. Germline V gene lookup returns CDR1 LNHDA and CDR2 SQIVND (reference sequence). CDR3 length equals 13 residues. J gave up 3 bases and V 5 bases, and 3 bases lay outside the gene matches. The chain's CDR3 is CASSSGGYTEAFF. As DNA, the CDR3 is TGTGCCAGTAGTTCAGGGGGATACACTGAAGCTTTCTTT.

The chain combines TRBV10-3 with TRBJ1-1, with D hard to call. Looked up from germline, CDR1 is ENHRY and CDR2 is SYGVKD. The V end was cut by 2 bases, the J end by 1 base, with 5 bases between. This CDR3 contains 13 residues. The CDR3 here is CAISENGNTEAFF. CDR3 DNA: TGTGCCATCAGTGAGAACGGGAACACTGAAGCTTTCTTT.